This is a list of T cell receptor beta chains from one sample in a study of cytomegalovirus exposure and HLA in healthy donors. The protocol was immunoSEQ multiplex PCR, while the TCRdb copy is restricted to in-frame clones and leaves out a portion. The sample yields 90,000 to 150,000 clones, roughly 90% seen once. The sample comprised PBMCs. These receptors were obtained from a woman between 18 and 29 years old in good health and CMV-seropositive. The conserved cysteine and the conserved F or W are not part of the CDR3 here. Fields, in order: clone size, V gene, D gene, J gene, CDR3 protein. D genes are given only for firm matches. Not all rows give a size; the values are once, few, many and, for expanded clones, a class.

clone size: NA
V gene: TRBV5-6
D gene: NA
J gene: TRBJ1-1
CDR3 protein: ASSLAVDSLGWGTEAF

clone size: NA
V gene: TRBV27
D gene: NA
J gene: TRBJ1-2
CDR3 protein: ASSQQGLNYGYT

clone size: once
V gene: TRBV18
D gene: NA
J gene: TRBJ2-5
CDR3 protein: ASSPRSGETQY

clone size: NA
V gene: TRBV14
D gene: NA
J gene: TRBJ1-2
CDR3 protein: ASSPAGVTYGYT

clone size: once
V gene: TRBV6-5
D gene: NA
J gene: TRBJ1-5
CDR3 protein: ASSMTVSNQPQH

clone size: NA
V gene: TRBV6-1
D gene: TRBD1
J gene: TRBJ1-2
CDR3 protein: ASRSTGTVYGYT

clone size: once
V gene: TRBV11-2
D gene: TRBD1
J gene: TRBJ2-1
CDR3 protein: ASSQDRNSYNEQF

clone size: NA
V gene: TRBV6-6
D gene: TRBD1
J gene: TRBJ2-2
CDR3 protein: ASSQPQGASTGELF

clone size: NA
V gene: TRBV30
D gene: TRBD1
J gene: TRBJ2-5
CDR3 protein: AWGFGTGSFSETQY

clone size: NA
V gene: TRBV5-4
D gene: NA
J gene: TRBJ1-2
CDR3 protein: ASSLDGYGYT

clone size: NA
V gene: TRBV4-3
D gene: NA
J gene: TRBJ1-2
CDR3 protein: ASSQGREQSYGYT

clone size: NA
V gene: TRBV5-1
D gene: TRBD1
J gene: TRBJ2-2
CDR3 protein: ASSWTGETGELF

clone size: NA
V gene: TRBV4-3
D gene: TRBD1
J gene: TRBJ1-1
CDR3 protein: ASSYRQGNTEAF

clone size: NA
V gene: TRBV9
D gene: TRBD2
J gene: TRBJ2-2
CDR3 protein: ASSVSGGAYGELF

clone size: NA
V gene: TRBV7-9
D gene: NA
J gene: TRBJ2-1
CDR3 protein: ASSPTAAYNEQF

clone size: NA
V gene: TRBV30
D gene: NA
J gene: TRBJ1-1
CDR3 protein: AWSVSVRNTEAF

clone size: NA
V gene: TRBV5-4
D gene: TRBD2
J gene: TRBJ2-2
CDR3 protein: ASSPGLAGGSDTGELF

clone size: NA
V gene: TRBV11-3
D gene: TRBD1
J gene: TRBJ2-2
CDR3 protein: ASSLGSQGADPGELF

clone size: NA
V gene: TRBV7-6
D gene: TRBD1
J gene: TRBJ2-1
CDR3 protein: ASSDRQGVSNEQF

clone size: NA
V gene: TRBV5-1
D gene: TRBD1
J gene: TRBJ1-2
CDR3 protein: ASSRDGQGYGYT

clone size: NA
V gene: TRBV29-1
D gene: NA
J gene: TRBJ2-7
CDR3 protein: SVAQSYEQY

clone size: NA
V gene: TRBV10-3
D gene: NA
J gene: TRBJ2-1
CDR3 protein: AISGRGSYNEQF

clone size: NA
V gene: TRBV14
D gene: NA
J gene: TRBJ2-7
CDR3 protein: ASSQDRRQNREQY

clone size: NA
V gene: TRBV6-5
D gene: NA
J gene: TRBJ1-6
CDR3 protein: ASSPGQHYNSPLH

clone size: NA
V gene: TRBV18
D gene: TRBD1
J gene: TRBJ1-2
CDR3 protein: ASSPRGQGVHGYT

clone size: NA
V gene: TRBV7-9
D gene: TRBD2
J gene: TRBJ2-7
CDR3 protein: ASSPIAGITYEQY

clone size: NA
V gene: TRBV11-3
D gene: TRBD1
J gene: TRBJ2-5
CDR3 protein: ASSLDMGRGLQETQY